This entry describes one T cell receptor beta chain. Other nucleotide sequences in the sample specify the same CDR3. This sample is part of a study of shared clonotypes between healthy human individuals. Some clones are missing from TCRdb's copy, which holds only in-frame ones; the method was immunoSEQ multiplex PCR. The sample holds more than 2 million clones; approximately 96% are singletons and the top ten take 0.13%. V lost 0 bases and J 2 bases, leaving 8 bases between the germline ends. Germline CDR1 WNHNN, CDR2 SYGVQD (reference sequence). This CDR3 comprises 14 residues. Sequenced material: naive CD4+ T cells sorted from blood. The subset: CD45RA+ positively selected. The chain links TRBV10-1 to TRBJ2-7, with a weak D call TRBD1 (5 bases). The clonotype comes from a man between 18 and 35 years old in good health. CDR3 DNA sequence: TGCGCCAGCAGTGAGTCGACAGCGCCCTACGAGCAGTACTTC. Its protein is CASSESTAPYEQYF.